The clone carrying this T cell receptor (beta chain) appeared a single time. As yet, its antigen is unknown. In total, each donor contributed a single heparinised blood draw that averaged around 100 mL. CD45RO/CCR7/CD25/CD127/CD95/CD27 separated CD4+ naive, central memory, regulatory and stem cell-like memory cells by sorting. The entirety of the isolated RNA underwent reverse transcription, so expressed TCRB transcripts were sequenced. Naive, central memory and regulatory T cell samples yielded roughly 3.5 million reads on average. Measured with immunoSEQ multiplex PCR; TCRdb has only the in-frame clones, and not every one. This table holds around 280,000 clones, over 14% found once. The data stem from a study of beta chain features in type 1 diabetes. Whole-study findings and limits: Across patients, naive, central memory and Treg TCRB repertoires exhibited apparently greater similarity than was observed across healthy donors. Researchers report that Type 1 diabetes patients had moderately but significantly shorter TCRB CDR3s across all four CD4+ subsets.

The CDR3 totals 13 residues. V was cut by 1 base and J by 6 bases, with 10 bases left in between. Germline lookup yields CDR1 SGHTA and CDR2 FQGNSA. The TCR sequence derives from a man aged 18-30 years with type 1 diabetes. The chain is built from TRBV7-2 and TRBJ2-7, with D maybe TRBD2 (6 bases). Sequenced input: naive CD4+ T cells from blood. CDR3 coding DNA: TGTGCCAGCAGCTTAGAACTAGCTGTCGAGCAGTACTTC. Translated, it gives CASSLELAVEQYF. Combining the CDR3 with reference TRBV7-2 and TRBJ2-7 gives the whole variable domain GAGVSQSPSNKVTEKGKDVELRCDPISGHTALYWYRQSLGQGLEFLIYFQGNSAPDKSGLPSDRFSAERTGGSVSTLTIQRTQQEDSAVYLCASSLELAVEQYFGPGTRLTVT.